These T cell receptor beta chains were read from a single sample in a study of cytomegalovirus exposure and HLA in healthy donors. The assay was immunoSEQ multiplex PCR, and TCRdb's table has in-frame clones only and misses some. The sample shows some 160,000 clones, around 80% of them seen only once. Sequenced sample: PBMCs. All receptors come from a young man in good health and CMV-seronegative. Both conserved end residues are part of each CDR3. The order of the fields is V gene, D gene, J gene, clone size, CDR3 protein, CDR3 DNA. The D gene is left open where the match is weak. Clone size, where shown, is once, few, many, or a class for clones that have expanded.

>TRBV7-9|TRBD2|TRBJ2-1|.
CASSSRSGGRASDEQFF
TGTGCCAGCAGCTCCCGATCGGGAGGGCGCGCGTCGGATGAGCAGTTCTTC
>TRBV6-5|.|TRBJ1-2|.
CASSNEVAFGYTF
TGTGCCAGCAGCAACGAGGTCGCTTTTGGCTACACCTTC
>TRBV15|TRBD2|TRBJ2-3|once
CATSRGLAGASDTQYF
TGTGCCACCAGCAGGGGACTAGCGGGAGCATCAGATACGCAGTATTTT
>TRBV6-6|TRBD1|TRBJ1-4|.
CASREAHRGRRVFF
TGTGCCAGCAGGGAGGCACACAGGGGGCGTAGGGTGTTTTTT
>TRBV7-2|TRBD1|TRBJ1-1|.
CASSSRQGRDSRAEAFF
TGTGCCAGCAGCTCACGACAGGGGAGGGATAGTCGCGCTGAAGCTTTCTTT
>TRBV28|TRBD2|TRBJ2-1|.
CASSPLELAGAYNEQFF
TGTGCCAGCAGTCCCTTGGAGTTAGCGGGGGCTTACAATGAGCAGTTCTTC
>TRBV18|.|TRBJ1-1|.
CASSQALNTEAFF
TGTGCCAGCTCACAAGCGTTGAACACTGAAGCTTTCTTT
>TRBV7-2|TRBD1|TRBJ2-7|.
CASSWGTGRNEQYF
TGTGCCAGCAGCTGGGGGACAGGGAGAAACGAGCAGTACTTC
>TRBV9|.|TRBJ2-2|.
CASGDSTNTGELFF
TGTGCCAGCGGAGACAGCACTAACACCGGGGAGCTGTTTTTT
>TRBV7-9|.|TRBJ2-6|.
CASRSFSGANVLTF
TGTGCCAGCAGATCGTTCTCTGGGGCCAACGTCCTGACTTTC
>TRBV29-1|TRBD1|TRBJ1-5|.
CSVASGTGEQPQHF
TGCAGCGTTGCGTCCGGGACAGGGGAACAGCCCCAGCATTTT
>TRBV10-3|.|TRBJ2-7|.
CAISRQGNEQYF
TGTGCCATCAGTCGCCAGGGGAACGAGCAGTACTTC
>TRBV18|.|TRBJ2-5|.
CASSPSVATQYF
TGTGCCAGCTCACCCTCGGTTGCGACCCAGTACTTC
>TRBV7-9|TRBD2|TRBJ2-2|.
CSSSSPAGDHTGELFF
TGTTCCAGCAGCTCGCCCGCGGGGGACCACACCGGGGAGCTGTTTTTT
>TRBV6-5|TRBD1|TRBJ1-4|.
CASSTRDRVEKLFF
TGTGCCAGCAGTACGCGAGACAGGGTTGAAAAACTGTTTTTT
>TRBV5-4|.|TRBJ2-6|.
CASSLGAPGANVLTF
TGTGCCAGCAGCTTGGGAGCACCTGGGGCCAACGTCCTGACTTTC
>TRBV25-1|.|TRBJ1-1|.
CASSDRTDSNTEAFF
TGTGCCAGCAGTGACAGAACCGACTCGAACACTGAAGCTTTCTTT
>TRBV5-6|.|TRBJ1-4|few
CASSFGTNEKLFF
TGTGCCAGCTCCTTCGGAACTAATGAAAAACTGTTTTTT
>TRBV5-4|TRBD1|TRBJ2-7|.
CASSPGQGSYEQYF
TGTGCCAGCAGCCCGGGACAGGGGTCCTACGAGCAGTACTTC
>TRBV27|TRBD2|TRBJ2-7|.
CASSPLAGGPLEQYF
TGTGCCAGCAGTCCCTTAGCGGGAGGGCCGCTCGAGCAGTACTTC
>TRBV18|.|TRBJ1-2|.
CASSSTGGYTF
TGTGCCAGCTCATCCACGGGAGGCTACACCTTC
>TRBV6-1|.|TRBJ2-7|.
CASSEARTSYEQYF
TGTGCCAGCAGTGAAGCGAGAACCTCCTACGAGCAGTACTTC
>TRBV27|TRBD1|TRBJ1-1|.
CASSSIWRGRASEAFF
TGTGCCAGCAGTTCCATCTGGAGGGGGCGCGCTTCTGAAGCTTTCTTT
>TRBV7-8|.|TRBJ1-1|.
CASSLAGAYTEAFF
TGTGCCAGCAGCTTAGCCGGAGCCTACACTGAAGCTTTCTTT
>TRBV9|TRBD2|TRBJ2-5|.
CASSVVIGRGETQYF
TGTGCCAGCAGCGTAGTGATCGGGAGGGGAGAGACCCAGTACTTC
>TRBV5-1|TRBD1|TRBJ2-7|.
CASSWGQGRSYEQYF
TGCGCCAGCAGTTGGGGACAGGGAAGATCCTACGAGCAGTACTTC
>TRBV19|TRBD1|TRBJ1-3|few
CARDRAYSGNTIYF
TGTGCCAGGGACAGGGCATACTCTGGAAACACCATATATTTT
>TRBV7-2|.|TRBJ1-2|.
CASSLQGPTNYGYTF
TGTGCCAGCAGCTTACAGGGCCCCACTAACTATGGCTACACCTTC
>TRBV29-1|TRBD2|TRBJ2-1|.
CSVRELLSGEQFF
TGCAGCGTGCGGGAGTTGCTAAGTGGAGAGCAGTTCTTC
>TRBV5-8|TRBD1|TRBJ2-3|once
CASRDRVTDTQYF
TGTGCCAGCCGGGACAGGGTAACAGATACGCAGTATTTT
>TRBV19|TRBD1|TRBJ2-5|once
CASSGGQGFETQYF
TGTGCCAGTAGTGGGGGACAGGGGTTCGAGACCCAGTACTTC
>TRBV4-1|.|TRBJ2-1|.
CASSQGPGSAYNEQFF
TGCGCCAGCAGCCAAGGCCCCGGGAGTGCCTACAATGAGCAGTTCTTC
>TRBV11-2|.|TRBJ2-4|few
CASSGPAGPRAKNIQYF
TGTGCCAGCAGTGGGCCAGCAGGGCCTCGGGCCAAAAACATTCAGTACTTC
>TRBV2|TRBD1|TRBJ1-6|.
CASQGTANSPLHF
TGTGCCAGCCAAGGGACAGCAAATTCACCCCTCCACTTT
>TRBV6-6|TRBD1|TRBJ1-6|.
CASSGPGTGNSPLHF
TGTGCCAGCAGTGGACCCGGGACAGGGAATTCACCCCTCCACTTT
>TRBV6-5|TRBD2|TRBJ2-1|.
CASSGRAYYNEQFF
TGTGCCAGTAGCGGGAGGGCCTACTACAATGAGCAGTTCTTC
>TRBV4-1|TRBD2|TRBJ2-4|.
CASSRLSSGGADGNIQYF
TGCGCCAGCAGCCGCCTGTCGAGCGGGGGGGCCGACGGAAACATTCAGTACTTC
>TRBV18|TRBD1|TRBJ2-7|.
CASSPRDRTSYEQYF
TGTGCCAGCTCTCCCCGGGACAGGACTTCCTACGAGCAGTACTTC
>TRBV10-1|.|TRBJ1-6|.
CASKRGTESPLHF
TGCGCCAGCAAGCGGGGTACGGAATCACCCCTCCACTTT
>TRBV28|TRBD2|TRBJ2-7|.
CASGLSGTSGSEQYF
TGTGCCAGCGGCCTGTCCGGGACTAGCGGGAGCGAGCAGTACTTC